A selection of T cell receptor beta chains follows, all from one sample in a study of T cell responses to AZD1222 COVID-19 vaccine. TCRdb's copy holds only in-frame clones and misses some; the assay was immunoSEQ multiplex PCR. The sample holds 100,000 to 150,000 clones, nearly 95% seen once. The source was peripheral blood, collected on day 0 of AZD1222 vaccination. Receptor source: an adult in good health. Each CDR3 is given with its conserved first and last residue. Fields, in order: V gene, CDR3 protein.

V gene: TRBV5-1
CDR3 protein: CASSVGVRQDTQYF

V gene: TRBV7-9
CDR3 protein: CASSLAGEGAQYF

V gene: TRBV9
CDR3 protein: CASSVAGTWNEQFF

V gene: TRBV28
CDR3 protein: CASSLRRGTGELFF

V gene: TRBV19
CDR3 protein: CASSPSEGLNTEAFF

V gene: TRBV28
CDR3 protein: CASTEGGSYGYTF

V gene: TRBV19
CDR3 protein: CASSPTGGYSNQPQHF

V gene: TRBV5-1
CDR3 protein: CASSFDRGYEQYF

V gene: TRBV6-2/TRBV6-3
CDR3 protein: CASSYSTLDTQYF

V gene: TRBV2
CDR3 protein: CASSGGHWTYEQYF

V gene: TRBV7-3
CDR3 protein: CASSLTGVGTEAFF

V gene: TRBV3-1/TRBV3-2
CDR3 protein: CASSQVTGGTEAFF

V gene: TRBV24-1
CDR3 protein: CATSEGVPLAGGSNTGELFF

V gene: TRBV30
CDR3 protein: CAWSRAHLRRDYGYTF

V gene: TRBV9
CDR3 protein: CASSVDGSDSYNEQFF

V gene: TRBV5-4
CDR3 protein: CASSLGGLEGEAFF

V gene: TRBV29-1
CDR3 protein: CSVEDGVRPKDRRAAYEQYF

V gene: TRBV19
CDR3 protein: CASSIDWNLNTGELFF

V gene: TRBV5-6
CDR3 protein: CASSFTGTFESEQYF

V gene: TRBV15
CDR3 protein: CATSRGETQYF

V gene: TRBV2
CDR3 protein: CASGNSGANVLTF

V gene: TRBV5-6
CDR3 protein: CASSVTSGEGAQGTEAFF

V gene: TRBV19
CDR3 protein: CATRDRGPAGNQPQHF

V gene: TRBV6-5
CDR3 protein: CASLGGISYNEQFF

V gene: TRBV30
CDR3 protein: CAWSVSVYGYTF

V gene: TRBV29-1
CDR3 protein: CSVYVNTEAFF

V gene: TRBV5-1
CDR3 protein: CASSLGELAGLYNEQFF

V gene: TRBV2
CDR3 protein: CASSGDGTRQRNEQFF

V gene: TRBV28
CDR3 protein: CASSETSGSYEQYF

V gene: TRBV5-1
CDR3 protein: CASSLGGQNADTQYF

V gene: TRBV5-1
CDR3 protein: CASSLVPPDRGPNEQFF

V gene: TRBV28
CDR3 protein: CASKGPFGTRENEQFF

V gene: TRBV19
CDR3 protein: CASRFSSGVTYEQYF

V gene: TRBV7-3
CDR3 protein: CASSLYRSGGITGELFF

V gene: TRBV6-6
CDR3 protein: CASSRDDRSDGEQYF

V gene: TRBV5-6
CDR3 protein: CASSLVGANTEAFF

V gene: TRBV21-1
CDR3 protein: CASSKVGRDRRGAFF

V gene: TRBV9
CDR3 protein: CASSAVNYNEQFF

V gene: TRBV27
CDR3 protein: CASSLLTSGREYNEQFF

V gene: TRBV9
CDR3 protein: CASRGSGNEDEAFF

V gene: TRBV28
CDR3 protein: CAYGVRGRAGYTF

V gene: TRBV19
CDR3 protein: CASHTTGLSGNTIYF

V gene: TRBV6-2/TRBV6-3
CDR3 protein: CASSYSGAEGFPRETQYF

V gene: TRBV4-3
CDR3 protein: CASSQDSGINYGYTF

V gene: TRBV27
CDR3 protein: CASRQGYNEQFF

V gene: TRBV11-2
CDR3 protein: CASSEGAGVTDTQYF

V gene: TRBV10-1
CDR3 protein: CASSDGLANRYEQYF

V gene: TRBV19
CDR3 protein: CASSRDRGQYYEQFF

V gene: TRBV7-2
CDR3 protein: CASSLYAGELFF

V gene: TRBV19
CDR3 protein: CASRRGSDAYEQYF

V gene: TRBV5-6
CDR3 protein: CASIPSRGGETQYF

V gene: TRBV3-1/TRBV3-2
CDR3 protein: CASSQVGELFF

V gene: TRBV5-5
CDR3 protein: CASSLVTGIPEAYF